This T cell receptor (beta chain) was obtained from a study of blood T cell repertoires in COVID-19. On the study more broadly: Spain, Italy and the United States supplied samples that represented acute and convalescent COVID-19. Nucleic acid was either cDNA or gDNA, and it came from T cells, B-cell-depleted T cells, or PBMCs.

The CDR3 runs to 12 residues. Trimming removed 5 bases at V and 4 bases at J, with 8 bases between. The germline gives CDR1 LGHNA, CDR2 YSLEER. Assay: immunoSEQ multiplex PCR; the TCRdb copy retains only in-frame clones and omits some. The sample lists roughly 150,000 clones, 65% to 85% occurring once. The sequenced sample was PBMCs or T cells enriched from blood (not recorded which). This TCR was sampled from a man aged 65 to 85 who had been exposed to COVID-19. The V gene is TRBV4-3, the J gene TRBJ1-2; a weak D match, TRBD1 (6 bases). The CDR3 nucleotides are TGCGCCAGCAGCGGGGGCGGCTATGGCTACACCTTC. It translates to CASSGGGYGYTF.